This passage covers 31 T cell receptor beta chains from one sample sequenced in a study of tumor-infiltrating lymphocytes in oesophageal squamous cell carcinoma. TCRdb called the PCR reads again in MiXCR, with one record for every CDR3 protein. Counted here are 20,000 or so distinct CDR3 sequences, around two fifths occurring once; the ten biggest clones make up less than 45%. Sequencing was performed on esophageal tumor tissue. The receptors derive from a male donor with esophageal squamous cell carcinoma.

This clonotype was seen at least ten times. The J gene is TRBJ1-1, the V gene TRBV28, with 7 bases matching TRBD1. Trimming cost V 2 bases and J 3 bases; bases outside gene matches: 0. Looked up from germline, CDR1 is MDHEN and CDR2 is SYDVKM. CDR3 length: 13 residues. Written as DNA, the CDR3 is TGTGCCAGCAGTTTACAGGGGGACACTGAAGCTTTCTTT. It codes for CASSLQGDTEAFF.

This clonotype was detected many times. The chain employs TRBV5-1 and TRBJ2-5; the D gene is possibly TRBD2 (6 bases). V dropped 4 bases and J dropped 1 base, with 17 bases sitting between them. The CDR3 length is 16 residues. Germline V gene sequence: CDR1 SGHRS, CDR2 YFSETQ. Written as DNA, the CDR3 is TGCGCCAGCAGCCGGCTAGTGAGCGGGTTCCAAGAGACCCAGTACTTC. Its protein product is CASSRLVSGFQETQYF.

This clonotype was seen ten or more times. The V gene is TRBV24-1, the J gene TRBJ1-5; the D gene is possibly TRBD1 (5 bases). V was pared by 6 bases and J by 7 bases, with 12 bases between. Germline V gene data show CDR1 as KGHDR and CDR2 as SFDVKD. There are 13 residues in the CDR3. The CDR3 loop reads CATSQGPRQPQHF. As DNA, the CDR3 is TGTGCCACCAGTCAGGGACCAAGGCAGCCCCAGCATTTT.

This clonotype is medium-sized in the sample. This chain uses TRBV28 with TRBJ1-4; TRBD1 might be the D (5 bases). V lost 7 bases to trimming and J lost 10 bases, with 13 bases between them. The CDR3 covers 12 residues. Per the germline V gene, CDR1 is MDHEN and CDR2 is SYDVKM. The CDR3 region is CASTPPRGKLFF. The CDR3 coding sequence is TGTGCCAGCACCCCACCAAGGGGAAAACTGTTTTTT.

On this clonotype: This likely comes from a read error, as the CDR3 has no conserved phenylalanine or tryptophan at its end. No DNA is shown, since the ends of the CDR3 on it are uncertain; the CDR3 is the one TCRdb lists. CDR3 loop: CASSYRVRGSPLHFGN. The rearrangement joins TRBV7-9 to TRBJ2-5; the tabulated D call, TRBD1, remains unverified against the DNA. Per the germline V gene, CDR1 is SEHNR and CDR2 is FQNEAQ (reference sequence). 16 amino acids form the CDR3, both terminal residues included.

This clonotype has only one observation. A clone one base away is much larger, so this may be a read error. This is likely a read error, given that the CDR3 carries no conserved phenylalanine or tryptophan at its end. The V call is TRBV18, the J call TRBJ1-1; D call uncertain. The CDR3 contains 13 residues. In germline, CDR1 is KGHSH, CDR2 LQKENI. Deletions cut 1 base from V and 1 base from J, with 4 bases between. The DNA for the CDR3 is TGTGCCAGCTCACCACGAGAGAACACTGAAGCTTTCCTT. Protein sequence: CASSPRENTEAFL.

At least ten counts were recorded for this clonotype. The chain links TRBV19 to TRBJ2-2; maybe TRBD1 (5 bases). The germline V gene has CDR1 LNHDA and CDR2 SQIVND (reference sequence). The V end lost 6 bases, the J end lost 5 bases, and 10 bases lay between the germline ends. The CDR3 covers 13 residues. The CDR3 sequence: CASRGDRTGELFF. CDR3 sequence (DNA): TGTGCCAGTAGAGGGGATAGAACCGGGGAGCTGTTTTTT.

As to this clonotype: Because it lacks the conserved phenylalanine or tryptophan at the end, this CDR3 is likely a read error. The DNA is omitted, as the CDR3 cannot be located on it reliably, and the CDR3 follows TCRdb's listing. The chain carries TRBV6-1 and TRBJ2-7; TRBD1, the table's D call, lacks a check against the DNA. Both ends counted, the CDR3 spans 15 residues. Per germline, CDR1 MNHNS and CDR2 SASEGT. CDR3 protein: CASSTDRRYGYTFGS.

The chain links TRBV7-3 to TRBJ2-5; TRBD2 might be the D (7 bases). This CDR3 spans 14 amino acids. Germline V gives CDR1 SGHTA, CDR2 FQGTGA. The ends were cut back, 1 base at V and 5 bases at J, with 11 bases in the middle. The CDR3 spells CASSLNGGQETQYF. The CDR3 DNA reads as TGTGCCAGCAGCTTAAACGGGGGGCAGGAGACCCAGTACTTC.

This chain connects TRBV6-1 to TRBJ2-1, with TRBD1 as a possible D gene (5 bases). The DNA end favors TRBJ2-7, so the J call may be wrong. The CDR3 runs to 10 residues. Germline-derived CDR1 and CDR2 are MNHNS and SASEGT. CDR3 bases: TGTGCCAGCAGAGGGGCAGAGCAGTACTTC. Its protein product is CASRGAEQYF.

V gene TRBV7-6 combines with J gene TRBJ2-5; no clear D gene. Between the trimmed V and J ends, which lost 0 bases and 1 base, there was a span of 15 bases. This CDR3 spans 17 amino acids. Germline lookup yields CDR1 SGHVS and CDR2 FNYEAQ. The CDR3 sequence is CASSLAGQVAGQETQYF. The CDR3 region has the DNA TGTGCCAGCAGCTTAGCGGGCCAGGTGGCCGGCCAAGAGACCCAGTACTTC.

The gene calls are TRBV6-1 and TRBJ1-6; D uncertain. Trimming stripped 4 bases from V and 9 bases from J, with 13 bases between. The CDR3 contains 14 residues. Germline CDR1 MNHNS, CDR2 SASEGT. In DNA form, the CDR3 reads TGTGCCAGCAGTGTCGGACGGCGGAGTTCACCCCTCCACTTT. Translating gives CASSVGRRSSPLHF.

This clonotype was counted only a few times. The V and J genes are TRBV18 and TRBJ2-4; D is ambiguous. The DNA end lines up better with TRBJ2-7; the J call may be wrong. Germline values: CDR1 KGHSH, CDR2 LQKENI. The CDR3 contains 15 residues. In DNA form, the CDR3 reads TGTGCCAGCTCACTATCTGGCCGACTTTCCTACGAGCAGTACTTC. Protein: CASSLSGRLSYEQYF.

The sample holds many counts of this clonotype. The chain couples TRBV24-1 to TRBJ2-1, with TRBD2 matching 13 bases. Trimming cost V 3 bases and J 2 bases; bases outside gene matches: 3. The V gene's germline CDR1 is KGHDR and CDR2 SFDVKD. CDR3 length: 17 amino acids. In DNA, the CDR3 is TGTGCCACCAGTGATCCAGGACTAGCGGGAGCCTACAATGAGCAGTTCTTC. Translation gives CATSDPGLAGAYNEQFF.

Worth noting for this clonotype: Mismatch with germline at one junction end may stem from a read error. The rearrangement links TRBV7-2 to TRBJ2-5; TRBD1 might be the D (6 bases). The CDR3 length is 14 residues. CDR1 and CDR2 (germline): SGHTA, FQGNSA. CDR3 residues: CAGSSPGGWETQYF. The CDR3 DNA follows: TGTGCCGGCAGCTCCCCTGGGGGCTGGGAGACCCAGTACTTC.

V is TRBV24-1 and J is TRBJ2-7, with TRBD1 matching over 9 bases. The better agreement between TRBJ2-1 and the DNA end casts doubt on the J call. The CDR3 contains 15 residues. Germline values: CDR1 KGHDR, CDR2 SFDVKD. The CDR3: CATSDPGQGWNEQFF. CDR3 DNA sequence: TGTGCCACCAGTGACCCGGGACAGGGATGGAATGAGCAGTTCTTC.

The chain has TRBV29-1 and TRBJ1-2; TRBD1 might be the D (6 bases). Germline CDR1 reads SQVTM; CDR2 reads ANQGSEA. This CDR3 has 15 residues. Trimming left V 5 bases short and J 4 bases short, with 20 bases between. The CDR3 loop reads CSVLNPSRGSYGYTF. The CDR3 nucleotides read TGCAGCGTTCTAAATCCAAGCAGGGGTAGCTATGGCTACACCTTC.

This sequence joins TRBV6-6 and TRBJ2-1; D perhaps matches TRBD2 (7 bases). The germline V and J ends were trimmed by 0 bases and 10 bases, with 22 bases remaining between them. There are 17 residues in the CDR3. CDR1 MNHNY and CDR2 SVGAGI come from the germline V gene (reference sequence). The CDR3 DNA reads TGTGCCAGCAGTTACTCCGCGGGGGCCGGGGGAGTTCGGGAGCAGTTCTTC. It is translated as CASSYSAGAGGVREQFF.

This clonotype was seen more than once but under ten times. A read error may produce the germline difference seen at one junction end. This chain joins TRBV7-7 and TRBJ2-7, with D possibly called TRBD1 or TRBD2 (5 bases each). The tail of the sequence fits TRBJ2-5 better, so the J call may be wrong. Germline V CDR1 and CDR2: SSHAT, FNYEAQ (reference sequence). The CDR3 runs 15 residues. The CDR3: CASSLGNGAQETQYF. CDR3 sequence (DNA): TGTGCTAGCAGCTTAGGTAACGGGGCACAAGAGACCCAGTACTTC.

Only a few counts were recorded for this clonotype. The V gene is TRBV7-2, the J gene TRBJ2-4, with D maybe TRBD1 (6 bases). The J call is doubtful: the DNA matches TRBJ2-7 better. The length of the CDR3 is 15 residues. Germline-derived CDR1 and CDR2 are SGHTA and FQGNSA. The CDR3, as DNA: TGTGCCAGCAGCACCAATACAGGGCTTTCCTACGAGCAGTACTTC. As protein: CASSTNTGLSYEQYF.

This sequence joins TRBV6-1 and TRBJ2-5; no clear D. The DNA end is a closer match to TRBJ2-7, so the J assignment may be wrong. The CDR3 contains 12 residues. Germline V lookup: CDR1 MNHNS, CDR2 SASEGT. The CDR3 spells CASSKVKTEQYF. Here the CDR3 DNA reads TGTGCCAGCAGCAAGGTTAAGACCGAGCAGTACTTC.

This clonotype was observed many times. A much larger clone is a single base away; this may be a read error. The chain employs TRBV7-8 and TRBJ2-1, with D perhaps matching TRBD1 (6 bases). The J call is uncertain, as TRBJ2-7 better fits the DNA end. The CDR3 has 17 amino acids. CDR1 SGHVS and CDR2 FQNEAQ come from the germline V gene. CDR3 coding DNA: TGTGCCAGCAGCTTCCTTAGTGGGACAAGCTCCTACAATGAGCAGTACTTC. This gives the protein CASSFLSGTSSYNEQYF.

This clonotype was observed many times. V is TRBV28 and J is TRBJ2-5; 9 nucleotides match TRBD2. CDR1 is MDHEN and CDR2 is SYDVKM in the germline V gene. The CDR3 has 14 amino acids. With 5 bases clipped from V and 5 bases from J, the junction kept 6 bases outside the gene matches. The CDR3 DNA reads as TGTGCCAGCAGTAGGACTAGCGTCGTTGAGACCCAGTACTTC. Residues: CASSRTSVVETQYF. Together with reference TRBV28 and TRBJ2-5, the CDR3 gives the full variable domain: DVKVTQSSRYLVKRTGEKVFLECVQDMDHENMFWYRQDPGLGLRLIYFSYDVKMKEKGDIPEGYSVSREKKERFSLILESASTNQTSMYLCASSRTSVVETQYFGPGTRLLVL.

The chain links TRBV7-1 to TRBJ1-4, with 11 bases that match TRBD1. TRBV7-1 is filed as an ORF, its function uncertain. The V and J ends lost 3 bases and 7 bases, in that order; junction bases with no gene match: 1. The CDR3 runs 14 residues. CDR3 sequence (DNA): TGTGCCAGCAGCTCCGGGACAGGGGGTGAAAAACTGTTTTTT. This sequence encodes CASSSGTGGEKLFF.

This clonotype was detected only a few times. A much larger clone is a single base away; this may be a read error. V and J are TRBV27 and TRBJ2-5; 15 bases map to TRBD2. The CDR3 consists of 16 residues. V was pared by 1 base and J by 11 bases, with 8 bases of the junction left unmatched. Germline lookup yields CDR1 MNHEY and CDR2 SMNVEV (reference sequence). In nucleotides, the CDR3 is TGTGCCAGCAGTTTATGGGGACTAGCGGGAGGCGATGAGCAGTACTTC. Encoded protein: CASSLWGLAGGDEQYF.

This clonotype has ten or more counts. This chain uses TRBV6-1 with TRBJ1-5; 7 bases are shared with TRBD1. Unmatched junction bases numbered 2, after V lost 4 bases and J lost 2 bases. This CDR3 contains 14 residues. The germline CDR1 and CDR2 sequences are MNHNS and SASEGT. CDR3 sequence reads: CASSGTGGNQPQHF. CDR3 DNA: TGTGCCAGCAGTGGGACAGGTGGCAATCAGCCCCAGCATTTT.

The chain uses TRBV24-1 and TRBJ2-3, with D uncertain. The V and J ends lost 5 bases and 4 bases respectively, with 12 bases between them. The CDR3 totals 14 residues. Germline loops: CDR1 KGHDR, CDR2 SFDVKD. The CDR3 DNA reads as TGTGCCACCAGTGCTGCAGAGACGGCAGATACGCAGTATTTT. This translates into CATSAAETADTQYF.

This clonotype has at least ten counts. The chain couples TRBV4-2 to TRBJ2-6; D may be TRBD1 (8 bases). The V end lost 2 bases, the J end lost 0 bases, and 17 bases lay between the germline ends. Germline CDR1 is LGHNA and CDR2 is YNFKEQ. The CDR3 is 19 amino acids. The CDR3 DNA sequence: TGTGCCAGCAGCCAATACGGACAGGGAGGGCCCTCTGGGGCCAACGTCCTGACTTTC. Translated, it gives CASSQYGQGGPSGANVLTF.

V gene TRBV9 combines with J gene TRBJ2-5; D is perhaps TRBD1 or TRBD2 (5 bases each). The better agreement between TRBJ2-7 and the DNA end casts doubt on the J call. Germline-derived CDR1 and CDR2 are SGDLS and YYNGEE. The CDR3 consists of 14 residues. The CDR3 DNA sequence: TGTGCCAGCAGCGTAGAACAGGCGGGCAACGAGCAGTACTTC. Its protein product is CASSVEQAGNEQYF.

In this sample, this clonotype turned up many times. The J gene is TRBJ1-1, the V gene TRBV7-2; maybe TRBD1 (6 bases). Germline CDR1 and CDR2: SGHTA and FQGNSA. V was cut by 4 bases and J by 3 bases, with 9 bases left in between. The CDR3 runs 13 residues. In nucleotides, the CDR3 is TGTGCCAGCAGCTGGCAGGGGTACACTGAAGCTTTCTTT. Its translation is CASSWQGYTEAFF.

This clonotype was found many times. This chain links TRBV28 with TRBJ1-2; D ambiguous. The germline V and J ends were trimmed by 5 bases and 4 bases, with 8 bases remaining between them. Germline-derived CDR1 and CDR2 are MDHEN and SYDVKM. There are 12 residues in the CDR3. The CDR3 bases are TGTGCCAGCAGTGGAGAGGGCTATGGCTACACCTTC. It yields the protein CASSGEGYGYTF.